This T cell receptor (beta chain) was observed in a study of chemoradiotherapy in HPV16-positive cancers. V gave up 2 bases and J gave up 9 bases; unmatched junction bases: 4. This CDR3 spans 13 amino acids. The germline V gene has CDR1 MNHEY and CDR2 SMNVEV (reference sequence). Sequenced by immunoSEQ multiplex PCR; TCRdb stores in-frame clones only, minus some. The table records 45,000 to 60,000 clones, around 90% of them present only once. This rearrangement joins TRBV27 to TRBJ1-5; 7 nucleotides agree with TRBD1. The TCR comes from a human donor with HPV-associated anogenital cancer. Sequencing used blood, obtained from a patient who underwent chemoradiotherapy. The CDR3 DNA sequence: TGTGCCAGCAGTTTACTTTCAGGGGGGCCCCAGCATTTT. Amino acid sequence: CASSLLSGGPQHF.